Listed below are T cell receptor beta chains from one sample, sequenced in a study of regulatory T cells in long-lasting Graves disease. MiXCR, run by TCRdb on the multiplex PCR reads, gives a single entry per CDR3 protein. Counted here are 400,000 to 500,000 distinct CDR3 sequences, 14% to 15% occurring once; the ten biggest clones make up 15% to 20%. The same data also went into a second study, on T cells in Graves' hyperthyroidism and ophthalmopathy.

Material: peripheral blood mononuclear cells (PBMCs), obtained at new diagnosis, from a patient treated with antithyroid drugs. Source of these receptors: a woman aged 30 to 39 with Graves disease. Both conserved end residues are part of each CDR3. Each record gives: J gene, V gene, clone size, D gene, CDR3 DNA, CDR3 protein. The D gene is left open where the match is weak. A row's size may be missing; if present it is once, few, many or a size class.

j_gene: TRBJ2-5; v_gene: TRBV20-1; abundance: .; d_gene: .; CDR3nt: TGCAGTGCTAGCGGGAGAGGGCAAGAGACCCAGTACTTC; CDR3aa: CSASGRGQETQYF
j_gene: TRBJ2-1; v_gene: TRBV6-2/TRBV6-3; abundance: .; d_gene: .; CDR3nt: TGTGCCAGCAGCCTCGGCCTTGGGGGTGAGCAGTTCTTC; CDR3aa: CASSLGLGGEQFF
j_gene: TRBJ2-7; v_gene: TRBV9; abundance: many; d_gene: TRBD2; CDR3nt: TGTGCCAGCAGCGTAAGCGCTAGCGGCTCCTACGAGCAGTACTTC; CDR3aa: CASSVSASGSYEQYF
j_gene: TRBJ2-2; v_gene: TRBV27; abundance: many; d_gene: TRBD2; CDR3nt: TGTGCCAGCAGTGGTCTAGCGGACAAGAACACCGGGGAGCTGTTTTTT; CDR3aa: CASSGLADKNTGELFF
j_gene: TRBJ1-2; v_gene: TRBV6-1; abundance: .; d_gene: TRBD1; CDR3nt: TGTGCCAGCAGCCCAGCGACAGGGATTAACTATGGCTACACCTTC; CDR3aa: CASSPATGINYGYTF
j_gene: TRBJ2-7; v_gene: TRBV24-1; abundance: many; d_gene: .; CDR3nt: TGTGCCACCAGTGCGGGGTACGAGCAGTACTTC; CDR3aa: CATSAGYEQYF
j_gene: TRBJ1-1; v_gene: TRBV6-1; abundance: many; d_gene: TRBD1; CDR3nt: TGTGCCAGCAGGGACAGGGGGCGGAACACTGAAGCTTTCTTT; CDR3aa: CASRDRGRNTEAFF
j_gene: TRBJ1-2; v_gene: TRBV27; abundance: .; d_gene: TRBD1; CDR3nt: TGTGCCAGCAGTTTAAATGTACAGGGGGCTGCTAACTATGGCTACACCTTC; CDR3aa: CASSLNVQGAANYGYTF
j_gene: TRBJ2-1; v_gene: TRBV12-3/TRBV12-4; abundance: .; d_gene: .; CDR3nt: TGTGCCAGCAGTTTCCTTAGAGGGCGCAATGAGCAGTTCTTC; CDR3aa: CASSFLRGRNEQFF
j_gene: TRBJ2-7; v_gene: TRBV11-2; abundance: .; d_gene: .; CDR3nt: TGTGCCAGCAGCAACAGGTGGGGTTCCCACGAGCAGTACTTC; CDR3aa: CASSNRWGSHEQYF
j_gene: TRBJ2-3; v_gene: TRBV10-1; abundance: .; d_gene: TRBD1; CDR3nt: TGTGCCAGCAGTGTTAGGACAGGGTTTAAAGATACGCAGTATTTT; CDR3aa: CASSVRTGFKDTQYF
j_gene: TRBJ2-5; v_gene: TRBV7-9; abundance: .; d_gene: TRBD1; CDR3nt: TGTGCCAGCAGCCCCTCCGACAGGGGGTTTTACCAAGAGACCCAGTACTTC; CDR3aa: CASSPSDRGFYQETQYF
j_gene: TRBJ2-7; v_gene: TRBV19; abundance: many; d_gene: .; CDR3nt: TGTGCCAGTAGCTACGACAGAGTCACCTACGAGCAGTACTTC; CDR3aa: CASSYDRVTYEQYF
j_gene: TRBJ1-3; v_gene: TRBV27; abundance: .; d_gene: TRBD1; CDR3nt: TGTGCCAGCAGTCCCTCCCTCGACAGGGTTGGAAACACCATACATTTT; CDR3aa: CASSPSLDRVGNTIHF
j_gene: TRBJ2-1; v_gene: TRBV13; abundance: many; d_gene: .; CDR3nt: TGTGCCAGCAGGGGGGGGGCCTCCTACAATGAGCAGTTCTTC; CDR3aa: CASRGGASYNEQFF
j_gene: TRBJ1-2; v_gene: TRBV5-1; abundance: many; d_gene: TRBD1; CDR3nt: TGTGCCAGCAGCTCTACGACAGGGCGATATGGCTACACCTTC; CDR3aa: CASSSTTGRYGYTF
j_gene: TRBJ1-6; v_gene: TRBV10-3; abundance: many; d_gene: TRBD1; CDR3nt: TGTGCCATCAGTGAGTCGAGCACAGGGGACAATTCACCCCTCCACTTT; CDR3aa: CAISESSTGDNSPLHF
j_gene: TRBJ2-5; v_gene: TRBV2; abundance: .; d_gene: TRBD2; CDR3nt: TGTGCCAGCAGTTTGGGGGGGAAGACCCAGTACTTC; CDR3aa: CASSLGGKTQYF
j_gene: TRBJ2-7; v_gene: TRBV28; abundance: many; d_gene: .; CDR3nt: TGTGCCAGCAGTCCCGGGGGCGAGCAGTACTTC; CDR3aa: CASSPGGEQYF
j_gene: TRBJ2-5; v_gene: TRBV19; abundance: .; d_gene: .; CDR3nt: TGTGCCAGTGGGGTCCCGGCGGGACGAGGGACCCAGTACTTC; CDR3aa: CASGVPAGRGTQYF
j_gene: TRBJ2-1; v_gene: TRBV19; abundance: .; d_gene: .; CDR3nt: TGTGCCAGTAGTACTAGAAAGGGGGTGCCGGATAATGAGCAGTTCTTC; CDR3aa: CASSTRKGVPDNEQFF
j_gene: TRBJ2-7; v_gene: TRBV29-1; abundance: many; d_gene: TRBD1; CDR3nt: TGCAGCGTCGGATTCACAGGGGCTGGCTACGAGCAGTACTTC; CDR3aa: CSVGFTGAGYEQYF
j_gene: TRBJ2-4; v_gene: TRBV30; abundance: many; d_gene: .; CDR3nt: TGTGCCTGGAGTTTCCAAAACATTCAGTACTTC; CDR3aa: CAWSFQNIQYF
j_gene: TRBJ2-1; v_gene: TRBV7-2; abundance: few; d_gene: TRBD2; CDR3nt: TGTGCCAGCAGCTCTCTAGCGGGAGTGCGTAGTGAGCAGTTCTTC; CDR3aa: CASSSLAGVRSEQFF
j_gene: TRBJ1-3; v_gene: TRBV30; abundance: few; d_gene: .; CDR3nt: TGTGCCTGGGCAATCTCTGGAAACACCATATATTTT; CDR3aa: CAWAISGNTIYF
j_gene: TRBJ2-7; v_gene: TRBV27; abundance: many; d_gene: .; CDR3nt: TGTGCCAGCAGTTTATCTGCAGACGGCATATTCGACGAGCAGTACTTC; CDR3aa: CASSLSADGIFDEQYF
j_gene: TRBJ1-1; v_gene: TRBV5-1; abundance: many; d_gene: .; CDR3nt: TGCGCTGGGAGGGACACTGAAGCTTTCTTT; CDR3aa: CAGRDTEAFF
j_gene: TRBJ2-1; v_gene: TRBV12-5; abundance: many; d_gene: .; CDR3nt: TGTGCTAGTGGTTTGACTGTCTACAATGAGCAGTTCTTC; CDR3aa: CASGLTVYNEQFF
j_gene: TRBJ1-5; v_gene: TRBV12-3/TRBV12-4; abundance: many; d_gene: .; CDR3nt: TGTGCCAGCAGAATCGGGGGGATCGTCAATCAGCCCCAGCATTTT; CDR3aa: CASRIGGIVNQPQHF
j_gene: TRBJ1-3; v_gene: TRBV20-1; abundance: many; d_gene: .; CDR3nt: TGCAGTGCTAGCCGCCACTCTGGAAACACCATATATTTT; CDR3aa: CSASRHSGNTIYF
j_gene: TRBJ2-1; v_gene: TRBV27; abundance: many; d_gene: .; CDR3nt: TGTGCCAGCAGTGCCTACTACCGGGACCGGTCCTACAATGAGCAGTTCTTC; CDR3aa: CASSAYYRDRSYNEQFF
j_gene: TRBJ1-5; v_gene: TRBV6-9; abundance: .; d_gene: .; CDR3nt: TGTGCCAGCAGTTATCAGCCCCAGCATTTT; CDR3aa: CASSYQPQHF
j_gene: TRBJ2-6; v_gene: TRBV29-1; abundance: many; d_gene: .; CDR3nt: TGCAGCGTTGATACGTATGGGGCCAACGTCCTGACTTTC; CDR3aa: CSVDTYGANVLTF
j_gene: TRBJ2-4; v_gene: TRBV3-1; abundance: many; d_gene: .; CDR3nt: TGTGCCAGCAGCCAAGGAAGGTTAGACATTCAGTACTTC; CDR3aa: CASSQGRLDIQYF
j_gene: TRBJ2-1; v_gene: TRBV24-1; abundance: .; d_gene: .; CDR3nt: TGTGCCACCAGCAGACAGCCGTACAATGAGCAGTTCTTC; CDR3aa: CATSRQPYNEQFF
j_gene: TRBJ1-5; v_gene: TRBV12-3/TRBV12-4; abundance: many; d_gene: .; CDR3nt: TGTGCCAGCAGTTTAGCTAATCAGCCCCAGCATTTT; CDR3aa: CASSLANQPQHF
j_gene: TRBJ2-2; v_gene: TRBV29-1; abundance: .; d_gene: .; CDR3nt: TGCAGCGTTGTTGTGGCCGGGGAGCTGTTTTTT; CDR3aa: CSVVVAGELFF
j_gene: TRBJ2-1; v_gene: TRBV12-3/TRBV12-4; abundance: many; d_gene: TRBD2; CDR3nt: TGTGCCAGCAGTCGTAAGGTAGCGGGAGAGGGCTACAATGAGCAGTTCTTC; CDR3aa: CASSRKVAGEGYNEQFF
j_gene: TRBJ2-7; v_gene: TRBV29-1; abundance: many; d_gene: TRBD1; CDR3nt: TGCAGCGTTGCCTCGGCAGGGGGATCCTACGAGCAGTACTTC; CDR3aa: CSVASAGGSYEQYF
j_gene: TRBJ2-7; v_gene: TRBV19; abundance: .; d_gene: .; CDR3nt: TGTGCCAGTAGTATTAAGGTCAATTTCTACGAGCAGTACTTC; CDR3aa: CASSIKVNFYEQYF
j_gene: TRBJ1-4; v_gene: TRBV9; abundance: .; d_gene: .; CDR3nt: TGTGCCAGCAGCGCCGGAGCGTTTGAAAAACTGTTTTTT; CDR3aa: CASSAGAFEKLFF